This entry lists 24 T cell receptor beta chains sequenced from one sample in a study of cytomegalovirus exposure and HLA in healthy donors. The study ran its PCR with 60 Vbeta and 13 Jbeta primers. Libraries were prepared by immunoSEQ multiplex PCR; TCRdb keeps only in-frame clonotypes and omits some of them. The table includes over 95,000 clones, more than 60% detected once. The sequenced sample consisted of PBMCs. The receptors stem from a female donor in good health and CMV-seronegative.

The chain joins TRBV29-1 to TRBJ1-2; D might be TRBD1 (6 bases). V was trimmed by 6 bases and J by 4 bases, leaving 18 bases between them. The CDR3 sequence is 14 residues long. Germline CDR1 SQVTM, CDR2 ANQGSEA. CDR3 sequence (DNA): TGCAGCGTCCGGGACACACATGGTTTCTATGGCTACACCTTC. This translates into CSVRDTHGFYGYTF.

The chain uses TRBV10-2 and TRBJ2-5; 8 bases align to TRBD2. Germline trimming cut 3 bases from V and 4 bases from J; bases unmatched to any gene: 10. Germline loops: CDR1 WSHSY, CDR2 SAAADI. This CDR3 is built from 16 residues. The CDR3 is CASSEQRGRVRETQYF. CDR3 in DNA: TGCGCCAGCAGTGAACAGCGGGGGCGAGTAAGAGAGACCCAGTACTTC.

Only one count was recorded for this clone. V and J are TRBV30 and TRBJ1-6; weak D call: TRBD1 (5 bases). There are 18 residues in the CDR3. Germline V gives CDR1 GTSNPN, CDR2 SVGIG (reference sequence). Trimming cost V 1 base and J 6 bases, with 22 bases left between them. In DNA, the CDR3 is TGTGCCTGGAGTGCCCCCCCCGCGGGAAGGGGCAGTAATTCACCCCTCCACTTT. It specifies CAWSAPPAGRGSNSPLHF.

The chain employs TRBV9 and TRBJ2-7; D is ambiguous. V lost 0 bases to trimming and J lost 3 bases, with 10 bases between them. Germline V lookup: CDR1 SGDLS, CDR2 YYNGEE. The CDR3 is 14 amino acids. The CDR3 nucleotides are TGTGCCAGCAGCGTAGGATACGGAGACTACGAGCAGTACTTC. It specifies CASSVGYGDYEQYF.

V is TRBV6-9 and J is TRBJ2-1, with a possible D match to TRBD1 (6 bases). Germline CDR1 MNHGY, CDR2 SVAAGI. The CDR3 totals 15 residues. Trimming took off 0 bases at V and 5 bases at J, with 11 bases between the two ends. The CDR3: CASSYSIEGDNEQFF. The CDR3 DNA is TGTGCCAGCAGTTATTCAATCGAGGGGGACAATGAGCAGTTCTTC.

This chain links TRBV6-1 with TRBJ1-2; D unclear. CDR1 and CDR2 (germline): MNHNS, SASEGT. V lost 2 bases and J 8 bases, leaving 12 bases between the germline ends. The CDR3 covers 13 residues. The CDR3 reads CASSESGSWGYTF. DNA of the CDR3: TGTGCCAGCAGTGAATCAGGCAGTTGGGGCTACACCTTC.

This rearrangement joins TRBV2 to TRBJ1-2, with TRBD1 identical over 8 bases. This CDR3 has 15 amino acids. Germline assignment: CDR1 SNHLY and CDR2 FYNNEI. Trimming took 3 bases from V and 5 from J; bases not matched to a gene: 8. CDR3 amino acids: CASSDNRQGIYGYTF. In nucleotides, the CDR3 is TGTGCCAGCAGTGATAATAGACAGGGGATTTATGGCTACACCTTC.

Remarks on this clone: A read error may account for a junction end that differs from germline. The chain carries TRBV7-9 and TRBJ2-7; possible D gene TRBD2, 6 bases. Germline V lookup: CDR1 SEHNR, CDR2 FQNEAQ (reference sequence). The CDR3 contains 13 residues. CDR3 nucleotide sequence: TGTTCCAGCAGCTCGGGACTTGGTGACGAGCAGTACTTC. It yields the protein CSSSSGLGDEQYF.

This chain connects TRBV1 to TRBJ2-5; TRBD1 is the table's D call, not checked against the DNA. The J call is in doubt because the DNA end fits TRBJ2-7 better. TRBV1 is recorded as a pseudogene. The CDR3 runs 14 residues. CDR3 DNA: TGCACCAGCAGCCAAGAGGGGACAGGGGACGAGCAGTACTTC. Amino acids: CTSSQEGTGDEQYF.

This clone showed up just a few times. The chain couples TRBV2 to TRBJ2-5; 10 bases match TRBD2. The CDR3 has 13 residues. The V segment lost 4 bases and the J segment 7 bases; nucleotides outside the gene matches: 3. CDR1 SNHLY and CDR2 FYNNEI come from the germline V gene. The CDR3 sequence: CASSASGGSTQYF. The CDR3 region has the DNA TGTGCCAGCAGTGCTAGCGGGGGTTCGACCCAGTACTTC.

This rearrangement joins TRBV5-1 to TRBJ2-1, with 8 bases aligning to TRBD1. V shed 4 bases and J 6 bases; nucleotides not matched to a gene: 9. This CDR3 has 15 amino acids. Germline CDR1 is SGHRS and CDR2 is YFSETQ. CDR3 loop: CASSLDGQGANEQFF. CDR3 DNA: TGCGCCAGCAGCCTGGACGGACAGGGTGCCAATGAGCAGTTCTTC.

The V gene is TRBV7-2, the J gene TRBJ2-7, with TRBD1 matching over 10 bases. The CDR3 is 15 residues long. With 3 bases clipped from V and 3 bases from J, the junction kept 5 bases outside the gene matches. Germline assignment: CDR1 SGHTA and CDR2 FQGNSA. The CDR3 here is CASSLLDRGLYEQYF. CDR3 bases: TGTGCCAGCAGCTTGCTAGACAGGGGGCTCTACGAGCAGTACTTC.

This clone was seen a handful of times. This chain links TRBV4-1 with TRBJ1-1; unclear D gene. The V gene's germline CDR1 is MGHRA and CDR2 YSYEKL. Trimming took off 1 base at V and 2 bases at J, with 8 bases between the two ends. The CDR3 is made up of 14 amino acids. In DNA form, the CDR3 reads TGCGCCAGCAGCCAAGTTGGAGGAAACACTGAAGCTTTCTTT. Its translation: CASSQVGGNTEAFF.

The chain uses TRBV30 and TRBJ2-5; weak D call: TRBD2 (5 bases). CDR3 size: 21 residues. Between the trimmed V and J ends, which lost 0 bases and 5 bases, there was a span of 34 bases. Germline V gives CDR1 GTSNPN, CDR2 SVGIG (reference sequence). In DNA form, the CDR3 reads TGTGCCTGGAGTGTACTTGTTTTCGGGCAGAGGGCGAAGAGTCCGAGGGAGACCCAGTACTTC. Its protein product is CAWSVLVFGQRAKSPRETQYF.

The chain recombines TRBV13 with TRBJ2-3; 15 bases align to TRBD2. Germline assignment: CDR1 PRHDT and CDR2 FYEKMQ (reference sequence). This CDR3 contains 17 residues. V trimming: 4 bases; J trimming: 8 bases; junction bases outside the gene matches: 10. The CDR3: CASSSRTSGGALGTQYF. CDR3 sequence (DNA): TGTGCCAGCAGCTCAAGGACTAGCGGGGGGGCCTTGGGTACGCAGTATTTT. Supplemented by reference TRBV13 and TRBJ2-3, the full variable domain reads AAGVIQSPRHLIKEKRETATLKCYPIPRHDTVYWYQQGPGQDPQFLISFYEKMQSDKGSIPDRFSAQQFSDYHSELNMSSLELGDSALYFCASSSRTSGGALGTQYFGPGTRLTVL.

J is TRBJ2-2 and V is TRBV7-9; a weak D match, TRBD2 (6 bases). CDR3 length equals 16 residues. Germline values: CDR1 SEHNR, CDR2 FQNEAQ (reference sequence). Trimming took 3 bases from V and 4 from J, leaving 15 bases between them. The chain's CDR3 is CASSFLAGSGTGELFF. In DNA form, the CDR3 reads TGTGCCAGCAGCTTCCTCGCGGGGTCGGGCACCGGGGAGCTGTTTTTT.

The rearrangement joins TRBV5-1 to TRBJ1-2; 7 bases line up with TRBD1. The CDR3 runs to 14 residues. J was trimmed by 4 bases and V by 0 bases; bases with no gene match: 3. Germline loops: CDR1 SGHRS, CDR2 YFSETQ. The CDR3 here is CASSLGGTAYGYTF. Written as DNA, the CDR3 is TGCGCCAGCAGCTTGGGAGGGACAGCCTATGGCTACACCTTC.

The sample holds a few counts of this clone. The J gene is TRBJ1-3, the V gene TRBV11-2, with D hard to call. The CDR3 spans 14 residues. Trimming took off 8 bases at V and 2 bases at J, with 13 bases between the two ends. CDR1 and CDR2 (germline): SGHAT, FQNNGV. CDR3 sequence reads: CASALADPGNTIYF. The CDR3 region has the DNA TGTGCCAGCGCCCTAGCGGACCCTGGAAACACCATATATTTT.

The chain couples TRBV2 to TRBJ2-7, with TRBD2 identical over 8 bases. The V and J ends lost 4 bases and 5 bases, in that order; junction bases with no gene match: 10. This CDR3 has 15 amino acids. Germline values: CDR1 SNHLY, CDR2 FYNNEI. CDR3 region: CASSGGSGVPNEQYF. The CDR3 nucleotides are TGTGCCAGCAGTGGTGGTAGCGGGGTGCCGAACGAGCAGTACTTC. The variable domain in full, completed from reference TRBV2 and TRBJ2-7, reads EPEVTQTPSHQVTQMGQEVILRCVPISNHLYFYWYRQILGQKVEFLVSFYNNEISEKSEIFDDQFSVERPDGSNFTLKIRSTKLEDSAMYFCASSGGSGVPNEQYFGPGTRLTVT.

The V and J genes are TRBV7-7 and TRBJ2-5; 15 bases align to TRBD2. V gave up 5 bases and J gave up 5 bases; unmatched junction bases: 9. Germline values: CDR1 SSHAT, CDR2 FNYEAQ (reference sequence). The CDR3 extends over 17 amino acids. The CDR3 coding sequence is TGTGCCAGCAGCCAGGGACTAGCGGGGGGTTCGGCGGAGACCCAGTACTTC. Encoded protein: CASSQGLAGGSAETQYF. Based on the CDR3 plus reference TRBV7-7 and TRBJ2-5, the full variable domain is GAGVSQSPRYKVTKRGQDVTLRCDPISSHATLYWYQQALGQGPEFLTYFNYEAQPDKSGLPSDRFSAERPEGSISTLTIQRTEQRDSAMYRCASSQGLAGGSAETQYFGPGTRLLVL.

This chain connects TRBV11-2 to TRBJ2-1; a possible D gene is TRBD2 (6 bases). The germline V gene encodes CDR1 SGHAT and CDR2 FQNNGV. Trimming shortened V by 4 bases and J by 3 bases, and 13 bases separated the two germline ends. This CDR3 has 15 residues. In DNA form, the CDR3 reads TGTGCCAGCAGCTCAGCCGGGAGCTACTACAATGAGCAGTTCTTC. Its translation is CASSSAGSYYNEQFF.

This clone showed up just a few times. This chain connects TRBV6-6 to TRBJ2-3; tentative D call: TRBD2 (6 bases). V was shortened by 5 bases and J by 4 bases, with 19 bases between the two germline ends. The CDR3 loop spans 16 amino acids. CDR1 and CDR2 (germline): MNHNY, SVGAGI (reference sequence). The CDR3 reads CASSHLVAGGADTQYF. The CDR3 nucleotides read TGTGCCAGCAGTCACCTAGTGGCCGGGGGTGCAGATACGCAGTATTTT.

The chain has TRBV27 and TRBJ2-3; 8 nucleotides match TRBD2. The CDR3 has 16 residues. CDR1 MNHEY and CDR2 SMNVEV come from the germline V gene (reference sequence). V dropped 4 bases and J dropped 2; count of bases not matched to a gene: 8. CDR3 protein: CASSSTIAGNTDTQYF. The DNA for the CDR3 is TGTGCCAGCAGTTCAACAATAGCGGGGAACACAGATACGCAGTATTTT.

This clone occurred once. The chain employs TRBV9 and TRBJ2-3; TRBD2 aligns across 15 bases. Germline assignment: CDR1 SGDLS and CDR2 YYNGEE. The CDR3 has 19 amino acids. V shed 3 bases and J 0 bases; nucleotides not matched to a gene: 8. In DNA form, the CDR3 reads TGTGCCAGCAGCGGGACTAGCGGGGGGGATAACACTAGCACAGATACGCAGTATTTT. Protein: CASSGTSGGDNTSTDTQYF.